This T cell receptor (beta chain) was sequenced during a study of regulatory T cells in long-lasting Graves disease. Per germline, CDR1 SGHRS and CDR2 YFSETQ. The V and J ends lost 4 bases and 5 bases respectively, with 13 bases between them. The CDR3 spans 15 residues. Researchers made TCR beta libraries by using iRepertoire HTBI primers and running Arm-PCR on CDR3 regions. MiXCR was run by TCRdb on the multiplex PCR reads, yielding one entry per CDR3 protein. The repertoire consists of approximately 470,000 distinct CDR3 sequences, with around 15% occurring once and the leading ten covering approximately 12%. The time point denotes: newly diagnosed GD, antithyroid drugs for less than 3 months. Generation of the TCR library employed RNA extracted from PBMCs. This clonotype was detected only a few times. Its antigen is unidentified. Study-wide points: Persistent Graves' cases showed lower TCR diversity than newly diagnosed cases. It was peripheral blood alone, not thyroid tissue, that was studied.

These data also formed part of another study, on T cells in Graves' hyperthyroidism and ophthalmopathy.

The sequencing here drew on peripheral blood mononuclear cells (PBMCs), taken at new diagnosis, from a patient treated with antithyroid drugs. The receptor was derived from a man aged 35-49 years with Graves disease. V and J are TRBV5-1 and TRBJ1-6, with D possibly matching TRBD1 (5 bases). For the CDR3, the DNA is TGCGCCAGCAGCCGGGGCGAAGTCCATAATTCACCCCTCCACTTT. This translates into CASSRGEVHNSPLHF.